The next 21 T cell receptor beta chains were all read from a single sample in a study of CDR3 diversity in severe acne. TCRdb itself ran the PCR reads through MiXCR, one entry per CDR3 protein. The data show 97,000 or so distinct CDR3 sequences, under 60% seen once. Material: blood. The receptors were sampled from a male donor with acne.

As to this clonotype: A read error may explain this, as a much larger clone is one base away. This chain joins TRBV10-3 and TRBJ1-1; unclear D gene. This CDR3 contains 13 residues. V was shortened by 6 bases and J by 0 bases, with 8 bases between the two germline ends. From germline, CDR1 is ENHRY and CDR2 SYGVKD. The CDR3 sequence is CAIRADLNTEAFF. The DNA of the CDR3 is TGTGCCATCAGGGCAGACTTGAACACTGAAGCTTTCTTT.

The chain couples TRBV6-2 or TRBV6-3 to TRBJ2-1, with 12 bases lining up with TRBD2. The V gene end was trimmed by 6 bases and the J gene end by 5 bases; junction bases not matched to a gene: 11. This CDR3 comprises 17 residues. Germline loops: CDR1 MNHEY, CDR2 SVGEGT. The CDR3 here is CASRTPSGRAEHNEQFF. The CDR3, as DNA: TGTGCCAGCAGGACCCCTAGCGGGAGGGCCGAGCACAATGAGCAGTTCTTC.

CDR3 amino acids: CASSASGGAYPSGANVLTF. The CDR3 nucleotides read TGCGCCAGCAGCGCTTCAGGGGGCGCTTATCCCTCTGGGGCCAACGTCCTGACTTTC. The rearrangement uses TRBV5-1 and TRBJ2-6, with TRBD1 identical over 8 bases. The CDR3 extends over 19 amino acids. Germline CDR1 and CDR2: SGHRS and YFSETQ. J lost 0 bases, V lost 4 bases, and 12 bases had no gene match. The full variable domain, rest sourced from reference TRBV5-1 and TRBJ2-6, is KAGVTQTPRYLIKTRGQQVTLSCSPISGHRSVSWYQQTPGQGLQFLFEYFSETQRNKGNFPGRFSGRQFSNSRSEMNVSTLELGDSALYLCASSASGGAYPSGANVLTFGAGSRLTVL.

Ten or more counts support this clonotype. The chain combines TRBV7-9 with TRBJ2-7, with a tentative D call TRBD2 (6 bases). The V and J ends lost 1 base and 7 bases respectively, with 17 bases between them. Germline V gene lookup returns CDR1 SEHNR and CDR2 FQNEAQ (reference sequence). This CDR3 contains 15 residues. CDR3 nucleotides: TGTGCCAGCAGCTTAGTCTCGGGGGACTCGGTAGAGCAGTACTTC. It specifies CASSLVSGDSVEQYF. The whole variable domain, filled in from reference TRBV7-9 and TRBJ2-7, reads DTGVSQNPRHKITKRGQNVTFRCDPISEHNRLYWYRQTLGQGPEFLTYFQNEAQLEKSRLLSDRFSAERPKGSFSTLEIQRTEQGDSAMYLCASSLVSGDSVEQYFGPGTRLTVT.

Remarks on this clonotype: Likely a read error: the CDR3 ends without its conserved phenylalanine or tryptophan. Because the CDR3's place on the DNA is in doubt, the DNA is left out and the CDR3 is given as listed by TCRdb. The chain links TRBV5-4 to TRBJ2-7; the table's D call TRBD2 went unverified against the DNA. The CDR3 comprises 8 residues, both ends counted. Germline V gives CDR1 SGHNT, CDR2 YYREEE (reference sequence). The CDR3 sequence: CASRPGTS.

This clonotype was seen only a few times. The J gene is TRBJ2-2, the V gene TRBV12-3 or TRBV12-4, with TRBD1 as a possible D gene (6 bases). V lost 2 bases to trimming and J lost 6 bases, with 10 bases between them. The CDR3 consists of 14 residues. The CDR3 nucleotides are TGTGCCAGCAGTTTACAGGGGTTGGCCGGGGAGCTGTTTTTT. Amino acid sequence: CASSLQGLAGELFF.

The gene calls are TRBV19 and TRBJ2-7; 7 positions match TRBD1. CDR1 and CDR2 (germline): LNHDA, SQIVND (reference sequence). Trimming took 5 bases from V and 3 from J; bases not matched to a gene: 7. The CDR3 extends over 14 amino acids. This CDR3 reads CASSPGTANYEQYF. CDR3 sequence (DNA): TGTGCCAGTAGTCCGGGGACAGCAAACTACGAGCAGTACTTC.

Remarks on this clonotype: Since a much larger clone is just one base distant, this may be a read error. The chain carries TRBV11-2 and TRBJ1-1; 7 bases are a match to TRBD1. The CDR3 has 15 residues. The germline gives CDR1 SGHAT, CDR2 FQNNGV. The CDR3 DNA sequence: TGTGCCGGCAGCTTAGACAGGGTACCGCACACTGAAGCTTTCTTT. Translating it yields CAGSLDRVPHTEAFF. The variable domain in full, with the rest retrieved from reference TRBV11-2 and TRBJ1-1, is EAGVAQSPRYKIIEKRQSVAFWCNPISGHATLYWYQQILGQGPKLLIQFQNNGVVDDSQLPKDRFSAERLKGVDSTLKIQPAKLEDSAVYLCAGSLDRVPHTEAFFGQGTRLTVV.

This clonotype was observed a few times. The chain links TRBV7-8 to TRBJ2-5; D remains ambiguous. The CDR3 runs to 13 residues. Germline V CDR1 and CDR2: SGHVS, FQNEAQ. V lost 5 bases and J 1 base, leaving 8 bases between the germline ends. Here the CDR3 DNA reads TGTGCCAGCAGCGCGAGAGTCCAAGAGACCCAGTACTTC. Its translation is CASSARVQETQYF.

At least ten counts were recorded for this clonotype. At one of its ends the junction is not consistent with the germline gene, which may arise from a read error. The rearrangement joins TRBV6-2 or TRBV6-3 to TRBJ2-7; D is uncertain. This CDR3 has 11 amino acids. Germline V gene lookup returns CDR1 MNHEY and CDR2 SVGEGT. For the CDR3, the DNA is TGTGCCAGCAGCTACTACTACGAGCAGTACTTC. This translates into CASSYYYEQYF.

This clonotype was seen just once. Here the CDR3 DNA reads TGTGCCAGCAGCTTCGCAGGGCGTGAGACCCAGTACTTC. It specifies CASSFAGRETQYF. V is TRBV11-2 and J is TRBJ2-5, with a tentative D call TRBD1 (5 bases). V lost 3 bases and J lost 5, with 10 bases in between. The CDR3 is 13 amino acids. CDR1 and CDR2 (germline): SGHAT, FQNNGV.

The J gene is TRBJ2-7, the V gene TRBV29-1; TRBD1 agrees at 9 bases. Germline CDR1 and CDR2: SQVTM and ANQGSEA. Germline trimming cut 0 bases from V and 2 bases from J; bases unmatched to any gene: 8. The CDR3 contains 16 residues. The DNA for the CDR3 is TGCAGCGTTGAAGACCCCGGACAGGGGTCGACCTACGAGCAGTACTTC. It specifies CSVEDPGQGSTYEQYF.

For this clonotype: Sequence at one end of the junction differs from germline and may be a read error. The chain is built from TRBV2 and TRBJ2-1; D may be TRBD1 or TRBD2 (6 bases each). Germline assignment: CDR1 SNHLY and CDR2 FYNNEI. The length of the CDR3 is 15 residues. The CDR3 nucleotides are TGTGCCAGCAGGGTGAGGGGGGCTGAGGAGACCCAGCACTTCTGG. Amino acids: CASRVRGAEETQHFW.

This clonotype has ten or more counts. As DNA, the CDR3 is TGCGCCAGCACCCTTGGTTTTGTCGGCTACACCTTC. This encodes CASTLGFVGYTF. The chain joins TRBV10-1 to TRBJ1-2; unclear D gene. This CDR3 has 12 amino acids. Germline V gene sequence: CDR1 WNHNN, CDR2 SYGVQD (reference sequence). The V end lost 7 bases, the J end lost 8 bases, and 14 bases lay between the germline ends.

The rearrangement joins TRBV29-1 to TRBJ1-2; D is ambiguous. CDR3 length equals 13 residues. V was shortened by 4 bases and J by 4 bases, with 13 bases between the two germline ends. The germline V gene has CDR1 SQVTM and CDR2 ANQGSEA. The CDR3 here is CSVADKTRYGYTF. CDR3 in DNA: TGCAGCGTTGCCGACAAGACCCGCTATGGCTACACCTTC. Filled out from reference TRBV29-1 and TRBJ1-2, the complete variable domain reads SAVISQKPSRDICQRGTSLTIQCQVDSQVTMMFWYRQQPGQSLTLIATANQGSEATYESGFVIDKFPISRPNLTFSTLTVSNMSPEDSSIYLCSVADKTRYGYTFGSGTRLTVV.

This clonotype was recorded at least ten times. The chain combines TRBV6-5 with TRBJ2-7; D is possibly TRBD1 (5 bases). The germline V and J ends were trimmed by 4 bases and 4 bases, with 11 bases remaining between them. Germline loops: CDR1 MNHEY, CDR2 SVGAGI. This CDR3 has 13 amino acids. The DNA for the CDR3 is TGTGCCAGCAGTTGGCAGGGTCCGTACGAGCAGTACTTC. Residues: CASSWQGPYEQYF.

The chain is built from TRBV20-1 and TRBJ2-3; maybe TRBD2 (6 bases). The CDR3 spans 14 residues. V shed 3 bases and J shed 1 base, with 11 bases lying between them. Germline values: CDR1 DFQATT, CDR2 SNEGSKA (reference sequence). CDR3: CSARSGPRTDTQYF. The CDR3 region has the DNA TGCAGTGCTAGGAGCGGGCCCCGCACAGATACGCAGTATTTT.

This clonotype was picked up many times. The J gene is TRBJ2-3, the V gene TRBV25-1; D possibly corresponds to TRBD2 (6 bases). Germline CDR1 MGHDK, CDR2 SYGVNS. Trimming shortened V by 4 bases and J by 1 base, and 18 bases separated the two germline ends. The CDR3 consists of 17 residues. Here the CDR3 DNA reads TGTGCCAGCAGTGCCCCCGGGGCTAGCGACCGCACAGATACGCAGTATTTT. It is translated as CASSAPGASDRTDTQYF.

The chain has TRBV20-1 and TRBJ2-5; 11 nucleotides line up with TRBD2. This CDR3 has 15 residues. V shed 5 bases and J 0 bases; nucleotides not matched to a gene: 5. In germline, CDR1 is DFQATT, CDR2 SNEGSKA (reference sequence). CDR3 DNA: TGCAGTGCTGTTACTAGCGGGAGCTACCAAGAGACCCAGTACTTC. It specifies CSAVTSGSYQETQYF.

The rearrangement joins TRBV18 to TRBJ2-7; TRBD1 or TRBD2 may be the D gene (5 bases each). This CDR3 spans 15 amino acids. The germline gives CDR1 KGHSH, CDR2 LQKENI. Trimming left V 5 bases short and J 0 bases short, with 14 bases between. The CDR3 here is CASSRERGSSYEQYF. The CDR3 DNA follows: TGTGCCAGCTCAAGGGAACGGGGCAGCTCCTACGAGCAGTACTTC.

This clonotype was counted between two and nine times. This chain connects TRBV19 to TRBJ2-6; weak D call: TRBD1 (5 bases). Trimming pared 7 bases from V and 0 bases from J, leaving 13 bases between. The germline CDR1 and CDR2 sequences are LNHDA and SQIVND (reference sequence). The CDR3 length is 16 residues. The CDR3 region has the DNA TGTGCCAGTACCGATCTACAGGCCTCTGGGGCCAACGTCCTGACTTTC. Residues: CASTDLQASGANVLTF.